Sequencing of this TCR beta chain was carried out in a study of neurological immune-mediated disorders. Ten or more counts support this clonotype. Its antigen is undetermined. Each TCR transcript was tagged with a 10-nucleotide random UMI during 5'RACE. In every sequencing run, more than 170 million TCR-beta sequences were generated from 15-18 subjects. In TCRdb, the 5' RACE reads were re-called with MiXCR into one record per CDR3 protein. Of some 29,000 distinct CDR3 sequences listed, 12% were seen once; the top ten hold 5% to 6%. General study points: HTLV-1-associated myelopathy had the most TCR clonal expansion, while multiple sclerosis had the least, a level that fell below healthy controls. TCR-beta repertoires seemed private in all groups, with no expanded CDR3 amino acid sequences shared.

The clonotype comes from a woman aged 55-75 years in good health. Input material: PBMCs.

CDR3 bases: TGTGCCAGCAGCCCAAACCCGGGTTCATTTACCCGTACCTCTGGGGCCAACGTCCTGACTTTC. It translates to CASSPNPGSFTRTSGANVLTF. This chain uses TRBV12-3 or TRBV12-4 with TRBJ2-6; D remains unclear. With 6 bases removed from V and 0 bases from J, the gap between germline ends came to 27 bases. This CDR3 is built from 21 residues.